The 19 T cell receptor beta chains reported below all come from one sample, sequenced in a study of cytomegalovirus exposure and HLA in healthy donors. Both 60 Vbeta primers and 13 Jbeta primers went into the PCR. This table comes from immunoSEQ multiplex PCR, and its TCRdb copy is limited to in-frame clones, with some not included. This repertoire shows about 140,000 clones, approximately 84% found once; its top ten account for 1.4%. The sample comprised PBMCs. Source of these receptors: a man aged 30 to 45 in good health and CMV-seropositive.

This clone was seen only once. The V gene is TRBV4-1, the J gene TRBJ1-1; D perhaps matches TRBD1 (5 bases). CDR3 length: 14 residues. Trimming shortened V by 0 bases and J by 5 bases, and 10 bases separated the two germline ends. Germline assignment: CDR1 MGHRA and CDR2 YSYEKL. The CDR3 coding sequence is TGCGCCAGCAGCCAAGATGAGGGGAGGACTGAAGCTTTCTTT. Its protein is CASSQDEGRTEAFF.

This chain joins TRBV15 and TRBJ2-1; 8 bases match TRBD2. Germline V gene sequence: CDR1 LNHNV, CDR2 YYDKDF (reference sequence). CDR3 length: 13 residues. V was clipped by 6 bases and J by 10 bases; unmatched bases: 8. CDR3 bases: TGTGCCACCAGGGTAGCGGGGTCACAAGAGCAGTTCTTC. It is translated as CATRVAGSQEQFF.

This rearrangement joins TRBV28 to TRBJ1-2; the D is unclear. With 5 bases removed from V and 0 bases from J, the gap between germline ends came to 13 bases. The CDR3 is made up of 15 amino acids. Looked up from germline, CDR1 is MDHEN and CDR2 is SYDVKM. CDR3 sequence reads: CASSQTSFPNYGYTF. As DNA, the CDR3 is TGTGCCAGCAGTCAAACGAGCTTCCCTAACTATGGCTACACCTTC.

J is TRBJ2-2 and V is TRBV5-1, with D possibly TRBD1 on 6 matching bases. The CDR3 is made up of 15 amino acids. Germline values: CDR1 SGHRS, CDR2 YFSETQ. V lost 0 bases and J 4 bases, leaving 10 bases between the germline ends. The CDR3 region has the DNA TGCGCCAGCAGCTTGGTGGGGGCGGTCACCGGGGAGCTGTTTTTT. The encoded protein is CASSLVGAVTGELFF.

The chain employs TRBV19 and TRBJ2-7; 9 nucleotides match TRBD2. Trimming cost V 0 bases and J 1 base; bases outside gene matches: 7. The CDR3 is 17 residues long. Germline lookup yields CDR1 LNHDA and CDR2 SQIVND (reference sequence). CDR3 coding DNA: TGTGCCAGTAGTATAGACCTGAGCGGGGGGCCATCCTACGAGCAGTACTTC. It yields the protein CASSIDLSGGPSYEQYF.

The rearrangement uses TRBV5-8 and TRBJ2-7, with 9 bases that match TRBD1. The CDR3 is made up of 14 amino acids. The germline V gene has CDR1 SGHTS and CDR2 YDEGEE. J was trimmed by 1 base and V by 5 bases; bases with no gene match: 4. CDR3 sequence reads: CASRDRGGSYEQYF. The CDR3 region has the DNA TGTGCCAGCAGGGACAGGGGAGGATCCTACGAGCAGTACTTC.

CDR3 in DNA: TGCGCCAGCAGCTTTGGTATTTTGGGCAACGAGCAGTACTTC. Amino acid sequence: CASSFGILGNEQYF. J is TRBJ2-7 and V is TRBV5-1; no firm D call. V lost 2 bases, J lost 5 bases, and 14 bases lay in between. CDR1 and CDR2 from the germline V gene are SGHRS and YFSETQ. CDR3 length: 14 residues.

The rearrangement joins TRBV7-3 to TRBJ2-7; 7 bases fit TRBD2. This CDR3 has 14 amino acids. The trim removed 5 bases at V and 7 bases at J, leaving 11 bases unmatched. Per the germline V gene, CDR1 is SGHTA and CDR2 is FQGTGA. CDR3 loop: CASSRAWGGGEQYF. CDR3 in DNA: TGTGCCAGCAGCCGAGCTTGGGGGGGAGGAGAGCAGTACTTC.

Here the CDR3 DNA reads TGTGCCAGCAGTTTGGGAGACAGGGGGAGAAACGAGCAGTACTTC. It encodes CASSLGDRGRNEQYF. The chain uses TRBV28 and TRBJ2-7; 9 bases line up with TRBD1. This CDR3 spans 15 amino acids. CDR1 and CDR2 (germline): MDHEN, SYDVKM. The junction had 8 bases not matched to a gene; V was cut back by 3 bases and J by 5 bases.

The chain uses TRBV19 and TRBJ1-1, with 7 bases identical to TRBD1. This CDR3 has 16 amino acids. With 5 bases clipped from V and 4 bases from J, the junction kept 13 bases outside the gene matches. CDR1 is LNHDA and CDR2 is SQIVND in the germline V gene (reference sequence). The CDR3 bases are TGTGCCAGTAGTTCCTTTAGAGAGGGGGCGCGCACTGAAGCTTTCTTT. It translates to CASSSFREGARTEAFF.

The rearrangement uses TRBV6-5 and TRBJ1-1, with 10 bases fitting TRBD1. This CDR3 spans 15 amino acids. The germline CDR1 and CDR2 sequences are MNHEY and SVGAGI. The ends lost 3 bases at V and 7 bases at J; junction bases unmatched: 8. The CDR3 loop reads CASSYFGTGANEAFF. In DNA form, the CDR3 reads TGTGCCAGCAGTTATTTCGGGACAGGGGCGAATGAAGCTTTCTTT.

This clone was detected once. One junction end disagrees with the germline gene, perhaps due to a read error. The chain carries TRBV18 and TRBJ2-1, with TRBD2 identical over 7 bases. The V gene's germline CDR1 is KGHSH and CDR2 LQKENI. The CDR3 consists of 16 residues. This chain's CDR3 is CASSRSAGPSYNEQLF. CDR3 in DNA: TGTGCCAGCTCACGTTCAGCGGGACCCTCCTACAATGAGCAGCTCTTC. Full variable domain (outside the CDR3, taken from reference TRBV18 and TRBJ2-1): NAGVMQNPRHLVRRRGQEARLRCSPMKGHSHVYWYRQLPEEGLKFMVYLQKENIIDESGMPKERFSAEFPKEGPSILRIQQVVRGDSAAYFCASSRSAGPSYNEQLFGPGTRLTVL.

Here the CDR3 reads CASRLAPGSTDTQYF. The CDR3 region has the DNA TGTGCCAGCAGATTGGCCCCGGGGAGCACAGATACGCAGTATTTT. The chain is built from TRBV6-5 and TRBJ2-3; D perhaps matches TRBD2 (5 bases). CDR3 length: 15 amino acids. The germline V gene has CDR1 MNHEY and CDR2 SVGAGI. Trimming pared 6 bases from V and 0 bases from J, leaving 13 bases between.

The genes are TRBV9 and TRBJ2-3; D perhaps matches TRBD1 (6 bases). With 4 bases removed from V and 1 base from J, the gap between germline ends came to 19 bases. Germline V gives CDR1 SGDLS, CDR2 YYNGEE. This CDR3 has 17 amino acids. The CDR3 DNA sequence: TGTGCCAGCAGCTTCAACTGGGGGCGGCCTGGCACAGATACGCAGTATTTT. This translates into CASSFNWGRPGTDTQYF.

The CDR3 is CATSVQGWNQPQHF. In DNA, the CDR3 is TGTGCCACCTCGGTACAGGGGTGGAATCAGCCCCAGCATTTT. The chain recombines TRBV19 with TRBJ1-5; 7 bases fit TRBD1. Germline CDR1 LNHDA, CDR2 SQIVND (reference sequence). The CDR3 has 14 residues. V trimming: 10 bases; J trimming: 4 bases; junction bases outside the gene matches: 10.

This rearrangement joins TRBV10-1 to TRBJ1-1, with D perhaps TRBD1 (6 bases). Trimming cost V 3 bases and J 9 bases, with 11 bases left between them. The CDR3 has 12 amino acids. CDR1 is WNHNN and CDR2 is SYGVQD in the germline V gene (reference sequence). The CDR3 nucleotides are TGCGCCAGCAGTGATAATGACAGGAAAGCTTTCTTT. This encodes CASSDNDRKAFF.

This sequence joins TRBV13 and TRBJ1-6, with TRBD1 matching over 7 bases. Germline assignment: CDR1 PRHDT and CDR2 FYEKMQ (reference sequence). CDR3 size: 15 residues. The V gene end was trimmed by 0 bases and the J gene end by 9 bases; junction bases not matched to a gene: 5. Here the CDR3 DNA reads TGTGCCAGCAGCTTAGGCAGGGGGAACAGTTCACCCCTCCACTTT. Translation gives CASSLGRGNSSPLHF.

This rearrangement joins TRBV7-9 to TRBJ1-1, with 7 bases matching TRBD1. V lost 5 bases to trimming and J lost 7 bases; unmatched junction nucleotides: 4. The germline CDR1 and CDR2 sequences are SEHNR and FQNEAQ (reference sequence). The CDR3 runs to 12 residues. CDR3 nucleotide sequence: TGTGCCAGCAGCGTGCAGGGGGTTGAAGCTTTCTTT. It yields the protein CASSVQGVEAFF.

Comments on this clone: The sample holds other DNA sequences that translate to the same CDR3. V usage is TRBV10-3 and J usage is TRBJ1-1; 8 bases fit TRBD1. V dropped 6 bases and J dropped 4; count of bases not matched to a gene: 1. The CDR3 length is 12 residues. Germline V gives CDR1 ENHRY, CDR2 SYGVKD. CDR3 sequence: CAIRTGGTEAFF. The CDR3 DNA follows: TGTGCCATCAGAACAGGGGGCACTGAAGCTTTCTTT.